The rows below give T cell receptor beta chains drawn from one sample of a study of CD8 T cells in Susac syndrome. TCRdb recomputed calls from the immunoSEQ multiplex PCR reads with MiXCR, one row per CDR3 protein. The table records 150,000 to 250,000 distinct CDR3 sequences, 90% to 95% of them present only once. The material sequenced was CD4+ T cells from PBMCs. The receptors were sampled from a human donor with multiple sclerosis. Each CDR3 is given with its conserved first and last residue. Each record gives: V gene, clone size, D gene, J gene, CDR3 protein, CDR3 DNA. The D gene is left open where the match is weak. Size is stated for part of the rows, as once, few or many counts, or as a class when the clone is expanded.

V: TRBV11-2; size: .; D: TRBD2; J: TRBJ2-5; CDR3: CASSPRTSTEETQYF; DNA: TGTGCCAGCAGCCCAAGGACTAGCACAGAAGAGACCCAGTACTTC
V: TRBV20-1; size: .; D: .; J: TRBJ2-7; CDR3: CSAPRLYEQYF; DNA: TGCAGTGCTCCTCGCCTCTACGAGCAGTACTTC
V: TRBV29-1; size: .; D: .; J: TRBJ1-1; CDR3: CSALPRRIMNTEAFF; DNA: TGCAGCGCTCTCCCACGCCGGATCATGAACACTGAAGCTTTCTTT
V: TRBV12-3/TRBV12-4; size: once; D: .; J: TRBJ1-5; CDR3: CASRRGGTQPQHF; DNA: TGTGCCAGCAGACGCGGGGGTACTCAGCCCCAGCATTTT
V: TRBV29-1; size: .; D: .; J: TRBJ1-2; CDR3: CSVEDQGGYTF; DNA: TGCAGCGTTGAAGATCAGGGTGGCTACACCTTC
V: TRBV12-3/TRBV12-4; size: .; D: TRBD1; J: TRBJ1-2; CDR3: CASTVWIGQGARGYTF; DNA: TGTGCCAGCACCGTATGGATCGGACAGGGGGCGCGTGGCTACACCTTC
V: TRBV29-1; size: .; D: .; J: TRBJ2-1; CDR3: CSGVRDTRNEQFF; DNA: TGCAGCGGAGTCCGGGACACGAGAAATGAGCAGTTCTTC
V: TRBV20-1; size: .; D: .; J: TRBJ2-7; CDR3: CSATGATYEQYF; DNA: TGCAGTGCTACGGGGGCCACCTACGAGCAGTACTTC
V: TRBV18; size: .; D: TRBD2; J: TRBJ2-1; CDR3: CASSPGLSAYNEQFF; DNA: TGTGCCAGCTCACCGGGACTATCTGCCTACAATGAGCAGTTCTTC
V: TRBV5-4; size: .; D: .; J: TRBJ2-7; CDR3: CASSPSGGRGYEQYF; DNA: TGTGCCAGCAGCCCCTCGGGCGGCAGGGGCTACGAGCAGTACTTC
V: TRBV3-1; size: .; D: .; J: TRBJ1-1; CDR3: CASSAFGNTEAFF; DNA: TGTGCCAGCAGCGCATTCGGGAACACTGAAGCTTTCTTT
V: TRBV12-3/TRBV12-4; size: .; D: .; J: TRBJ1-5; CDR3: CASGGFSNQPQHF; DNA: TGTGCCAGTGGGGGCTTTAGCAATCAGCCCCAGCATTTT
V: TRBV7-2; size: .; D: .; J: TRBJ2-1; CDR3: CASSFASSSYNEQFF; DNA: TGTGCCAGCAGCTTCGCATCCAGCTCCTACAATGAGCAGTTCTTC
V: TRBV2; size: .; D: .; J: TRBJ1-1; CDR3: CASSEVKGRGNTEAFF; DNA: TGTGCCAGCAGTGAAGTTAAAGGGAGGGGGAACACTGAAGCTTTCTTT
V: TRBV9; size: .; D: .; J: TRBJ1-3; CDR3: CASSTQVGPGNTIYF; DNA: TGTGCCAGCAGTACCCAGGTCGGTCCCGGAAACACCATATATTTT
V: TRBV20-1; size: .; D: TRBD1; J: TRBJ2-5; CDR3: CSARADRGLETQYF; DNA: TGCAGTGCTAGAGCAGACAGGGGGCTTGAGACCCAGTACTTC
V: TRBV20-1; size: once; D: .; J: TRBJ2-5; CDR3: CSARGQSKETQYF; DNA: TGCAGTGCTAGAGGACAGAGCAAAGAGACCCAGTACTTC